The 26 T cell receptor beta chains reported below all come from one sample, sequenced in a study of human T cells and chemical hapten exposure. MiXCR, applied by TCRdb to the RACE reads, yields one record per CDR3 protein. The sample gives 350,000 to 400,000 distinct CDR3 sequences, around 5.5% of which show up once; just over 2.5% is in the top ten. Time point: pre-sensitization, week 0. Treatment specified: therapeutic diphenylcyclopropenone sensitization with weekly scalp DPC. The sample in question was whole blood, obtained in connection with sensitization to the hapten diphenylcyclopropenone (DPC). These receptors were taken from a woman aged 45-65 years with alopecia areata. Some clones in this sample may be carry-over from other donors' samples.

This clonotype was counted many times. The rearrangement joins TRBV6-2 or TRBV6-3 to TRBJ2-7; 7 bases line up with TRBD2. This CDR3 region has 12 residues. Losses at the gene ends were 7 bases for V and 5 bases for J; bases not matched to a gene: 5. Germline V gene sequence: CDR1 MNHEY, CDR2 SVGEGT. CDR3 protein: CASTQTSHEQYF. CDR3 DNA: TGTGCCAGCACCCAGACTAGCCACGAGCAGTACTTC.

CDR3 region: CASSDILSSYEQYF. As DNA, the CDR3 is TGTGCCAGCAGTGACATCCTGAGCTCCTACGAGCAGTACTTC. The chain links TRBV2 to TRBJ2-7; the D is unclear. The CDR3 extends over 14 amino acids. Trimming pared 3 bases from V and 0 bases from J, leaving 9 bases between. Looked up from germline, CDR1 is SNHLY and CDR2 is FYNNEI.

This clonotype was seen a few times. The V call is TRBV25-1, the J call TRBJ2-3; TRBD2 is a possible D gene (5 bases). V lost 1 base and J lost 1, with 9 bases in between. The CDR3 length is 15 residues. Germline V CDR1 and CDR2: MGHDK, SYGVNS. The CDR3 bases are TGTGCCAGCAGTGAATGGTCCGGGGGCACAGATACGCAGTATTTT. As protein: CASSEWSGGTDTQYF.

V is TRBV10-3 and J is TRBJ2-7; no reliable D call. V gave up 6 bases and J gave up 6 bases, with 6 bases separating them. The CDR3 length is 10 residues. Germline V gene lookup returns CDR1 ENHRY and CDR2 SYGVKD. In DNA form, the CDR3 reads TGTGCCATCAGAGGGCCCGAGCAGTACTTC. Translation gives CAIRGPEQYF.

The rearrangement joins TRBV7-9 to TRBJ2-7; D gene ambiguous. Between the trimmed V and J ends, which lost 0 bases and 4 bases, there was a span of 10 bases. CDR3 length equals 14 residues. CDR1 SEHNR and CDR2 FQNEAQ come from the germline V gene (reference sequence). CDR3 sequence (DNA): TGTGCCAGCAGCTTAGCAGGCAGGCAATACGAGCAGTACTTC. The encoded protein is CASSLAGRQYEQYF. The full variable domain, completed using reference TRBV7-9 and TRBJ2-7, is DTGVSQNPRHKITKRGQNVTFRCDPISEHNRLYWYRQTLGQGPEFLTYFQNEAQLEKSRLLSDRFSAERPKGSFSTLEIQRTEQGDSAMYLCASSLAGRQYEQYFGPGTRLTVT.

This clonotype has at least ten counts. The genes are TRBV6-4 and TRBJ2-3, with D possibly being TRBD1 or TRBD2 (6 bases each). CDR1 is MRHNA and CDR2 is SNTAGT in the germline V gene. The CDR3 has 14 residues. With 5 bases removed from V and 2 bases from J, the gap between germline ends came to 11 bases. The CDR3 coding sequence is TGTGCCAGCAGTTCGGGGGCCCCCACAGATACGCAGTATTTT. As protein: CASSSGAPTDTQYF.

This clonotype has at least ten counts. The chain uses TRBV11-3 and TRBJ2-7; a weak D match, TRBD1 (5 bases). V lost 0 bases, J lost 3 bases, and 15 bases lay in between. Germline values: CDR1 SGHNT, CDR2 YENEEA. This CDR3 has 16 amino acids. This CDR3 is CASSLDLHRLFYEQYF. The CDR3 DNA reads as TGTGCCAGCAGCTTAGATCTCCACAGGCTTTTCTACGAGCAGTACTTC.

This clonotype showed up just a few times. The CDR3 DNA sequence: TGTGCCAGCAGTTTGACGCCCGGGACAGGGAGGGCGTACTTC. This sequence encodes CASSLTPGTGRAYF. The J gene is TRBJ2-7, the V gene TRBV27; 9 nucleotides match TRBD1. The trim removed 3 bases at V and 12 bases at J, leaving 12 bases unmatched. CDR1 and CDR2 from the germline V gene are MNHEY and SMNVEV (reference sequence). The CDR3 spans 14 residues.

This clonotype came up a few times. This chain joins TRBV2 and TRBJ2-1; 7 bases map to TRBD1. Germline CDR1 reads SNHLY; CDR2 reads FYNNEI. J lost 2 bases, V lost 9 bases, and 10 bases had no gene match. This CDR3 is 15 amino acids long. CDR3 nucleotides: TGTGCCAGGGGAGTGACAGGGTGGCCCTACAATGAGCAGTTCTTC. Translating gives CARGVTGWPYNEQFF.

This clonotype was counted a few times. The chain links TRBV25-1 to TRBJ1-3; possible D gene TRBD1, 5 bases. Trimming removed 5 bases from V and 4 bases from J, with 24 bases in between. Germline V gene lookup returns CDR1 MGHDK and CDR2 SYGVNS. This CDR3 is 18 amino acids long. The CDR3 DNA reads TGTGCCAGCAGTTCGATATCCGGGACCCACTCCCCCGGAAACACCATATATTTT. Its protein product is CASSSISGTHSPGNTIYF.

This clonotype was found many times. This chain connects TRBV28 to TRBJ2-1, with 11 bases identical to TRBD2. CDR1 and CDR2 from the germline V gene are MDHEN and SYDVKM. Trimming at V came to 4 bases and at J to 5 bases, leaving 4 bases not matched to a gene. The CDR3 sequence is 15 residues long. CDR3 bases: TGTGCCAGCAGTTCACTAGCGGGAGTCAACAATGAGCAGTTCTTC. This translates into CASSSLAGVNNEQFF.

The rearrangement joins TRBV2 to TRBJ1-1, with D tentatively TRBD1 (5 bases). CDR1 is SNHLY, CDR2 FYNNEI, per germline. V lost 8 bases to trimming and J lost 7 bases, with 11 bases between them. The CDR3 contains 11 residues. The CDR3 is CASQRGLEAFF. The CDR3 coding sequence is TGTGCCAGCCAAAGGGGACTTGAAGCTTTCTTT.

This clonotype has only a few counts. This sequence joins TRBV9 and TRBJ2-6; no reliable D call. V lost 6 bases, J lost 0 bases, and 10 bases lay in between. CDR3 size: 15 residues. Germline CDR1 and CDR2: SGDLS and YYNGEE. The CDR3: CASNKWGSGANVLTF. The CDR3 DNA is TGTGCCAGCAACAAATGGGGCTCTGGGGCCAACGTCCTGACTTTC.

This clonotype was seen a few times. The chain has TRBV2 and TRBJ1-1; D unclear. Trimming took off 4 bases at V and 6 bases at J, with 9 bases between the two ends. The CDR3 spans 12 residues. CDR1 is SNHLY, CDR2 FYNNEI, per germline. The CDR3 region has the DNA TGTGCCAGCAGTGGGGGTAACCCTGAAGCTTTCTTT. This gives the protein CASSGGNPEAFF.

This clonotype showed up many times. The V call is TRBV12-3 or TRBV12-4, the J call TRBJ2-3, with TRBD1 matching 10 bases. V lost 6 bases and J lost 3; bases outside the gene matches: 3. The CDR3 is 14 amino acids. CDR3 sequence: CASSWTGGTDTQYF. CDR3 coding DNA: TGTGCCAGCAGCTGGACAGGGGGGACAGATACGCAGTATTTT.

There are a few counts of this clonotype. The chain carries TRBV3-1 and TRBJ2-5, with TRBD1 as a possible D gene (5 bases). V lost 3 bases and J lost 4, with 9 bases in between. The CDR3 runs 13 residues. Germline assignment: CDR1 LGHDT and CDR2 YNNKEL (reference sequence). CDR3 residues: CASSQGHAETQYF. The CDR3 nucleotides are TGTGCCAGCAGCCAGGGGCATGCAGAGACCCAGTACTTC.

A few counts support this clonotype. This chain uses TRBV27 with TRBJ1-1, with D possibly TRBD1 on 5 matching bases. Per germline, CDR1 MNHEY and CDR2 SMNVEV (reference sequence). This CDR3 is built from 16 residues. Trimming removed 5 bases at V and 2 bases at J, with 18 bases between. The CDR3 spells CASSLTMFGGNTEAFF. CDR3 coding DNA: TGTGCCAGCAGTCTAACGATGTTTGGGGGAAACACTGAAGCTTTCTTT.

This clonotype has a count of ten or more. The J gene is TRBJ1-1, the V gene TRBV18, with a weak D call TRBD1 (6 bases). Per germline, CDR1 KGHSH and CDR2 LQKENI. CDR3 length: 14 residues. Between the trimmed V and J ends, which lost 3 bases and 6 bases, there was a span of 14 bases. The CDR3 DNA is TGTGCCAGCTCACCGTCCACAGGGTTGGCTGAAGCTTTCTTT. Amino acids: CASSPSTGLAEAFF.

This chain joins TRBV7-9 and TRBJ2-7; D possibly corresponds to TRBD1 (6 bases). The germline CDR1 and CDR2 sequences are SEHNR and FQNEAQ (reference sequence). V gave up 5 bases and J gave up 0 bases, with 8 bases separating them. This CDR3 has 13 residues. The CDR3, as DNA: TGTGCCAGCAGCCACAGGGCCTCCTACGAGCAGTACTTC. As protein: CASSHRASYEQYF. Based on the CDR3 plus reference TRBV7-9 and TRBJ2-7, the full variable domain is DTGVSQNPRHKITKRGQNVTFRCDPISEHNRLYWYRQTLGQGPEFLTYFQNEAQLEKSRLLSDRFSAERPKGSFSTLEIQRTEQGDSAMYLCASSHRASYEQYFGPGTRLTVT.

This clonotype came up many times. This chain uses TRBV6-5 with TRBJ2-7; D tentatively reads TRBD1 or TRBD2 (5 bases each). Germline CDR1 is MNHEY and CDR2 is SVGAGI. Trimming took 2 bases from V and 1 from J, leaving 12 bases between them. The CDR3 totals 15 residues. The CDR3 sequence: CASSYRRDPSYEQYF. As DNA, the CDR3 is TGTGCCAGCAGTTACCGCCGGGACCCGTCCTACGAGCAGTACTTC.

J is TRBJ2-7 and V is TRBV9; D is undetermined. The CDR3 runs to 15 residues. Between the trimmed V and J ends, which lost 0 bases and 0 bases, there was a span of 10 bases. CDR1 SGDLS and CDR2 YYNGEE come from the germline V gene. This CDR3 is CASSVGPAGSYEQYF. CDR3 nucleotides: TGTGCCAGCAGCGTAGGTCCTGCCGGCTCCTACGAGCAGTACTTC.

This clonotype was counted many times. V usage is TRBV27 and J usage is TRBJ1-1, with a tentative D call TRBD1 (6 bases). From germline, CDR1 is MNHEY and CDR2 SMNVEV (reference sequence). Trimming removed 5 bases from V and 4 bases from J, with 17 bases in between. This CDR3 is 15 amino acids long. CDR3 bases: TGTGCCAGCAGTCAACCAACAGGGAGTTTCACTGAAGCTTTCTTT. As protein: CASSQPTGSFTEAFF.

This clonotype was observed many times. The chain employs TRBV6-5 and TRBJ1-1; D is unresolved. The V end lost 7 bases, the J end lost 1 base, and 7 bases lay between the germline ends. This CDR3 contains 12 residues. Germline assignment: CDR1 MNHEY and CDR2 SVGAGI. CDR3 sequence reads: CASNQPNTEAFF. In DNA form, the CDR3 reads TGTGCCAGCAACCAGCCGAACACTGAAGCTTTCTTT.

This clonotype was found many times. The chain links TRBV29-1 to TRBJ1-4; D remains ambiguous. Trimming removed 6 bases at V and 0 bases at J, with 11 bases between. This CDR3 comprises 14 residues. CDR1 and CDR2 from the germline V gene are SQVTM and ANQGSEA. The CDR3 DNA reads TGCAGCGTCGCAGAGGGCACAACTAATGAAAAACTGTTTTTT. Translation gives CSVAEGTTNEKLFF.

This clonotype was counted at least ten times. The chain carries TRBV10-3 and TRBJ1-2; tentatively, D is TRBD1 (5 bases). This CDR3 has 13 residues. The V gene lost 4 bases and the J gene lost 4 bases, with 10 bases spanning the gap. The germline gives CDR1 ENHRY, CDR2 SYGVKD. CDR3 region: CAISGGRGYGYTF. As DNA, the CDR3 is TGTGCCATCAGTGGAGGAAGGGGCTATGGCTACACCTTC.

This clonotype has a handful of counts. This chain uses TRBV7-2 with TRBJ2-3, with TRBD2 matching 10 bases. This CDR3 region has 15 residues. The germline gives CDR1 SGHTA, CDR2 FQGNSA. The junction had 9 bases not matched to a gene; V was cut back by 5 bases and J by 7 bases. The CDR3 region has the DNA TGTGCCAGCAGCGTAAGCGGGGGGGCTAGGAATACGCAGTATTTT. This translates into CASSVSGGARNTQYF. The whole variable domain, filled in from reference TRBV7-2 and TRBJ2-3, reads GAGVSQSPSNKVTEKGKDVELRCDPISGHTALYWYRQSLGQGLEFLIYFQGNSAPDKSGLPSDRFSAERTGGSVSTLTIQRTQQEDSAVYLCASSVSGGARNTQYFGPGTRLTVL.